This TCR beta chain was captured in a study of blood T cell repertoires in COVID-19. About the study: Samples taken during acute and convalescent COVID-19 were collected in the United States, Italy and Spain. PBMCs, B-cell-depleted T cells, or T cells were the source of the cDNA or gDNA that made up the material.

Germline V lookup: CDR1 LNHDA, CDR2 SQIVND (reference sequence). With V trimmed by 6 bases and J by 6 bases, 5 bases remained unmatched. The CDR3 consists of 13 residues. In the original workflow: Estimated nucleated cell counts came from reference gene primer amplification. Data came from immunoSEQ multiplex PCR; TCRdb stores just in-frame clones and leaves some out. D and trimming come from the DNA, and the V and J calls and clone size come from that table. The repertoire holds roughly 78,000 clones, with 80% to 90% as singletons. The chain couples TRBV19 to TRBJ1-5; 7 bases line up with TRBD1. This sequence originates from a man aged 60 to 69 with acute or convalescent COVID-19. Sample: peripheral blood. Here the CDR3 DNA reads TGTGCCAGTAGGAGACAGGGTGTTCAGCCCCAGCATTTT. This translates into CASRRQGVQPQHF.